This T cell receptor (beta chain) was obtained from a study of memory CD4+ T cells and cytomegalovirus serostatus. As for the study in general: Of the healthy Belgian adults, 9 were CMV seropositive and 20 to 30 seronegative.

Assay: immunoSEQ multiplex PCR; the TCRdb copy retains only in-frame clones and omits some. Altogether under 35,000 clones are present, around 74% being singletons, with the ten largest covering around 0.63%. Single viable CD3+CD4+CD8-CD45RO+ cells were sorted as the memory CD4+ T cells. CD4+ T cells were isolated by positive magnetic selection. V lost 4 bases to trimming and J lost 0 bases, with 11 bases between them. The CDR3 totals 15 residues. Germline loops: CDR1 SGHDT, CDR2 YYEEEE. The sequence derives from an adult in good health and CMV-seronegative. Some clones in this sample may be carry-over from other donors' samples. The sequenced material came from memory CD4+ T cells from blood. V usage is TRBV5-6 and J usage is TRBJ1-3; D gene ambiguous. CDR3 sequence reads: CASSRALTSGNTIYF. The CDR3, as DNA: TGTGCCAGCAGCAGGGCGTTGACCTCTGGAAACACCATATATTTT.